These 20 T cell receptor beta chains originate from one sample sequenced in a study of shared clonotypes between healthy human individuals. TCRdb's copy holds only in-frame clones and misses some; the assay was immunoSEQ multiplex PCR. The sample has approximately 2.5 million clones, approximately 94% seen once. The source material was naive CD4+ T cells sorted from blood. The subset was: CD45RA+ positively selected. These receptors were taken from a young man in good health.

The rearrangement uses TRBV7-9 and TRBJ2-4; no clear D. V was shortened by 6 bases and J by 3 bases, with 6 bases between the two germline ends. The CDR3 contains 12 residues. Germline CDR1 and CDR2: SEHNR and FQNEAQ (reference sequence). The CDR3 reads CASSMDKNIQYF. CDR3 coding DNA: TGTGCCAGCAGTATGGACAAAAACATTCAGTACTTC.

This rearrangement joins TRBV5-8 to TRBJ2-7; D might be TRBD1 or TRBD2, each matching 6 bases. The CDR3 sequence is 15 residues long. The V gene's germline CDR1 is SGHTS and CDR2 YDEGEE. V dropped 4 bases and J dropped 3 bases, with 17 bases sitting between them. For the CDR3, the DNA is TGTGCCAGCAGCCCCCGTAGGGGGGCGAGCTACGAGCAGTACTTC. Amino acids: CASSPRRGASYEQYF.

The V call is TRBV10-1, the J call TRBJ2-4, with D tentatively TRBD2 (5 bases). Germline CDR1 is WNHNN and CDR2 is SYGVQD (reference sequence). The V and J ends lost 2 bases and 6 bases respectively, with 11 bases between them. This CDR3 spans 14 amino acids. The CDR3 loop reads CASSEPGNLNIQYF. The CDR3 nucleotides are TGCGCCAGCAGTGAGCCCGGGAACCTAAACATTCAGTACTTC.

The genes are TRBV7-2 and TRBJ2-5, with 9 bases identical to TRBD1. Germline V gives CDR1 SGHTA, CDR2 FQGNSA. The CDR3 has 18 residues. The V gene end was trimmed by 5 bases and the J gene end by 0 bases; junction bases not matched to a gene: 13. The CDR3 nucleotides read TGTGCCAGCAGCGTTAGGACAGGGGCAAAGGGCCACCAAGAGACCCAGTACTTC. Translated, it gives CASSVRTGAKGHQETQYF.

The chain recombines TRBV5-1 with TRBJ2-2, with D perhaps TRBD2 (5 bases). CDR3 length equals 13 residues. Trimming took 7 bases from V and 6 from J, leaving 13 bases between them. In germline, CDR1 is SGHRS, CDR2 YFSETQ. This CDR3 reads CASAPQEAGELFF. CDR3 coding DNA: TGCGCCAGCGCTCCTCAGGAGGCCGGGGAGCTGTTTTTT.

The J gene is TRBJ2-5, the V gene TRBV10-3; possible D gene TRBD1, 5 bases. V lost 3 bases, J lost 5 bases, and 13 bases lay in between. The length of the CDR3 is 14 residues. The V gene's germline CDR1 is ENHRY and CDR2 SYGVKD. CDR3 amino acids: CAISELQGMETQYF. The CDR3 coding sequence is TGTGCCATCAGTGAACTCCAGGGTATGGAGACCCAGTACTTC.

In nucleotides, the CDR3 is TGCGCCAGCAGCCATTCCGACTATCCAGGCTACACCTTC. Protein product: CASSHSDYPGYTF. The chain combines TRBV4-1 with TRBJ1-2; D gene uncertain. The CDR3 covers 13 residues. Trimming took off 3 bases at V and 8 bases at J, with 13 bases between the two ends. Germline V gene data show CDR1 as MGHRA and CDR2 as YSYEKL.

The chain recombines TRBV5-1 with TRBJ2-2; unclear D gene. In germline, CDR1 is SGHRS, CDR2 YFSETQ. This CDR3 is 12 amino acids long. V was shortened by 3 bases and J by 3 bases, with 3 bases between the two germline ends. CDR3 nucleotides: TGCGCCAGCAGCTCGGACACCGGGGAGCTGTTTTTT. Its translation: CASSSDTGELFF.

CDR3 amino acids: CASSFLAGGNNPDTQYF. The DNA for the CDR3 is TGCGCCAGCAGCTTTTTAGCGGGGGGGAACAACCCAGATACGCAGTATTTT. V gene TRBV5-1 combines with J gene TRBJ2-3, with 11 bases fitting TRBD2. The CDR3 contains 17 residues. With 2 bases clipped from V and 4 bases from J, the junction kept 9 bases outside the gene matches. Germline V gene lookup returns CDR1 SGHRS and CDR2 YFSETQ.

This chain links TRBV25-1 with TRBJ2-2, with a tentative D call TRBD1 (6 bases). Per the germline V gene, CDR1 is MGHDK and CDR2 is SYGVNS. The CDR3 totals 15 residues. V lost 4 bases and J 1 base, leaving 10 bases between the germline ends. Written as DNA, the CDR3 is TGTGCCAGCAGTGTCACGGGACAGAACACCGGGGAGCTGTTTTTT. It codes for CASSVTGQNTGELFF.

Remarks on this clone: Within the sample, other DNA sequences also encode this same CDR3. The chain links TRBV5-1 to TRBJ2-7; unclear D gene. This CDR3 comprises 14 residues. Germline-derived CDR1 and CDR2 are SGHRS and YFSETQ. V shed 4 bases and J shed 0 bases, with 11 bases lying between them. CDR3 DNA: TGCGCCAGCAGCCCAGACACAAGCTCCTACGAGCAGTACTTC. This translates into CASSPDTSSYEQYF.

The CDR3 loop is CASSQLDKGWTDTQYF. DNA of the CDR3: TGTGCCAGCAGCCAATTGGACAAGGGATGGACAGATACGCAGTATTTT. The chain joins TRBV16 to TRBJ2-3; possible D gene TRBD1, 5 bases. This CDR3 comprises 16 residues. CDR1 KGHSY and CDR2 FQNENV come from the germline V gene. V shed 1 base and J shed 3 bases, with 14 bases lying between them.

The rearrangement joins TRBV4-2 to TRBJ2-6; 7 bases align to TRBD2. The CDR3 consists of 16 residues. The trim removed 0 bases at V and 12 bases at J, leaving 11 bases unmatched. CDR1 and CDR2 from the germline V gene are LGHNA and YNFKEQ. The CDR3 spells CASSQDIAPPGGVLTF. In DNA form, the CDR3 reads TGTGCCAGCAGCCAAGATATTGCTCCTCCGGGGGGCGTCCTGACTTTC.

J is TRBJ2-7 and V is TRBV6-5, with D perhaps assigned TRBD1 or TRBD2 (5 bases each). This CDR3 has 13 amino acids. The V gene lost 8 bases and the J gene lost 1 base, with 12 bases spanning the gap. CDR1 is MNHEY, CDR2 SVGAGI, per germline. CDR3 DNA: TGTGCCAGCCGGGACGGGCCTTCCTACGAGCAGTACTTC. Translation gives CASRDGPSYEQYF.

The chain recombines TRBV23-1 with TRBJ2-5, with 7 bases matching TRBD1. TRBV23-1 is an open reading frame, and its role is uncertain. This CDR3 spans 16 amino acids. Trimming removed 4 bases from V and 4 bases from J; junction bases left unmatched: 12. CDR3 protein: CASSPGTDSYGETQYF. CDR3 bases: TGCGCCAGCAGTCCGGGGACAGACTCCTACGGAGAGACCCAGTACTTC.

V and J are TRBV6-6 and TRBJ2-7; 11 positions match TRBD1. V shed 7 bases and J 6 bases; nucleotides not matched to a gene: 14. This CDR3 comprises 16 residues. Germline V gene sequence: CDR1 MNHNY, CDR2 SVGAGI (reference sequence). CDR3 nucleotides: TGTGCCAGCACCCGGAGTCCCGGGACAGGGGGAGGCGAGCAGTACTTC. Translation: CASTRSPGTGGGEQYF.

The chain carries TRBV6-5 and TRBJ1-6; D might be TRBD1 (6 bases). V was trimmed by 5 bases and J by 7 bases, leaving 12 bases between them. This CDR3 region has 14 residues. CDR1 and CDR2 (germline): MNHEY, SVGAGI. The DNA for the CDR3 is TGTGCCAGCAGTGCCAGGGGTAGGAATTCACCCCTCCACTTT. As protein: CASSARGRNSPLHF.

Worth noting for this clone: Distinct nucleotide sequences in the sample also encode this CDR3. This chain links TRBV27 with TRBJ2-7; D ambiguous. Germline V gene data show CDR1 as MNHEY and CDR2 as SMNVEV (reference sequence). CDR3 length: 12 residues. Between the trimmed V and J ends, which lost 5 bases and 0 bases, there was a span of 5 bases. Here the CDR3 reads CASSLPSYEQYF. CDR3 DNA: TGTGCCAGCAGTCTCCCCTCCTACGAGCAGTACTTC.

This clone appeared a single time. The V call is TRBV18, the J call TRBJ2-2; 9 nucleotides align to TRBD1. This CDR3 spans 16 amino acids. Germline loops: CDR1 KGHSH, CDR2 LQKENI. V lost 2 bases, J lost 5 bases, and 6 bases stayed unmatched. The CDR3 sequence: CASSPAGTGFTGELFF. The CDR3 coding sequence is TGTGCCAGCTCACCAGCCGGGACAGGGTTTACCGGGGAGCTGTTTTTT.

The chain uses TRBV5-1 and TRBJ2-1; no clear D. This CDR3 contains 15 residues. The germline V gene has CDR1 SGHRS and CDR2 YFSETQ. Deletions cut 4 bases from V and 3 bases from J, with 14 bases between. CDR3 sequence (DNA): TGCGCCAGCAGCAGTAGAAGGACGGACTACAATGAGCAGTTCTTC. It codes for CASSSRRTDYNEQFF.